This entry lists 26 T cell receptor beta chains sequenced from one sample in a study of a mutant IDH1 vaccine in newly diagnosed glioma. Generated by immunoSEQ multiplex PCR, the TCRdb table keeps only in-frame clones and is missing some. The sample holds some 51,000 clones, over 65% seen once. Time point specified: baseline, week 1 (first vaccination visit). Indicated treatment: pre-vaccination baseline after standard-of-care therapy. This specimen consisted of PBMCs, obtained from a glioma patient treated with radiotherapy, temozolomide or both. These receptor sequences come from a woman aged 40 to 50 with glioma.

The rearrangement links TRBV4-2 to TRBJ1-3; D is ambiguous. This CDR3 spans 16 amino acids. V was cut by 0 bases and J by 0 bases, with 9 bases left in between. Germline lookup yields CDR1 LGHNA and CDR2 YNFKEQ. This CDR3 is CASSQDPPSSGNTIYF. CDR3 DNA sequence: TGTGCCAGCAGCCAAGATCCCCCAAGCTCTGGAAACACCATATATTTT.

The gene calls are TRBV9 and TRBJ1-5; D ambiguous. Germline lookup yields CDR1 SGDLS and CDR2 YYNGEE. The CDR3 has 15 residues. Trimming removed 0 bases at V and 0 bases at J, with 7 bases between. CDR3 sequence: CASSVDGYSNQPQHF. CDR3 nucleotide sequence: TGTGCCAGCAGCGTAGACGGATATAGCAATCAGCCCCAGCATTTT.

The rearrangement joins TRBV11-3 to TRBJ2-1, with 12 nucleotides matching TRBD2. From germline, CDR1 is SGHNT and CDR2 YENEEA. V was pared by 4 bases and J by 7 bases, with 11 bases of the junction left unmatched. This CDR3 spans 17 amino acids. DNA for the CDR3: TGTGCCAGCAGCTCCAGGACTAGCGGGGAGGGTAGGAATGAGCAGTTCTTC. Translating gives CASSSRTSGEGRNEQFF.

The chain recombines TRBV1 with TRBJ2-3; the table's D call, TRBD2, has no DNA check behind it. TRBV1 is marked as a pseudogene. The CDR3 has 17 amino acids. The CDR3 sequence: CTSSLRRSGGSTDTQYF. The DNA of the CDR3 is TGCACCAGCAGCCTCCGGAGAAGCGGGGGGTCCACAGATACGCAGTATTTT.

The chain links TRBV18 to TRBJ1-1; a possible D gene is TRBD1 (5 bases). V dropped 4 bases and J dropped 5 bases, with 8 bases sitting between them. The CDR3 has 12 amino acids. Germline lookup yields CDR1 KGHSH and CDR2 LQKENI. The CDR3 nucleotides are TGTGCCAGCTCACATGGGGGAACTGAAGCTTTCTTT. It is translated as CASSHGGTEAFF.

V is TRBV5-1 and J is TRBJ1-4; perhaps TRBD1 as D (5 bases). CDR1 SGHRS and CDR2 YFSETQ come from the germline V gene. This CDR3 contains 14 residues. Trimming removed 0 bases from V and 11 bases from J, with 14 bases in between. The CDR3 nucleotides are TGCGCCAGCAGCTTGGGCAGGGAAATGAAGAAACTGTTTTTT. It specifies CASSLGREMKKLFF.

The chain employs TRBV10-3 and TRBJ2-5; the D gene is possibly TRBD2 (5 bases). The germline CDR1 and CDR2 sequences are ENHRY and SYGVKD. The CDR3 is made up of 15 amino acids. V was pared by 4 bases and J by 1 base, with 13 bases between. CDR3 amino acids: CAISGRGTTQETQYF. As DNA, the CDR3 is TGTGCCATCAGTGGCCGGGGAACTACCCAAGAGACCCAGTACTTC.

Here the CDR3 reads CASSQDAGYGETQYF. The CDR3 nucleotides read TGCGCCAGCAGCCAAGATGCAGGGTACGGGGAGACCCAGTACTTC. The chain employs TRBV4-1 and TRBJ2-5, with a possible D match to TRBD1 (5 bases). V lost 0 bases and J lost 5, with 13 bases in between. Germline V gene lookup returns CDR1 MGHRA and CDR2 YSYEKL. CDR3 length: 15 residues.

The rearrangement joins TRBV2 to TRBJ2-7; 7 bases agree with TRBD2. V lost 4 bases to trimming and J lost 0 bases; unmatched junction nucleotides: 3. CDR1 SNHLY and CDR2 FYNNEI come from the germline V gene. The CDR3 length is 14 residues. Written as DNA, the CDR3 is TGTGCCAGCAGTGTGGGGGGGATCTCCTACGAGCAGTACTTC. Protein sequence: CASSVGGISYEQYF.

The gene calls are TRBV5-6 and TRBJ1-5; D gene uncertain. Trimming cost V 1 base and J 3 bases, with 8 bases left between them. Looked up from germline, CDR1 is SGHDT and CDR2 is YYEEEE. This CDR3 spans 14 amino acids. DNA of the CDR3: TGTGCCAGCAGCTTGTACCAGACCAATCAGCCCCAGCATTTT. Its translation: CASSLYQTNQPQHF.

The rearrangement uses TRBV7-9 and TRBJ1-2; D unclear. Trimming left V 1 base short and J 2 bases short, with 8 bases between. The CDR3 runs to 14 residues. Germline loops: CDR1 SEHNR, CDR2 FQNEAQ (reference sequence). CDR3 sequence reads: CASSLVSSNYGYTF. The DNA for the CDR3 is TGTGCCAGCAGCTTAGTTAGCAGCAACTATGGCTACACCTTC.

V gene TRBV15 combines with J gene TRBJ1-5, with no clear D. V dropped 6 bases and J dropped 5 bases, with 11 bases sitting between them. This CDR3 spans 13 amino acids. Germline CDR1 LNHNV, CDR2 YYDKDF (reference sequence). The CDR3 DNA sequence: TGTGCCACCAGTTCGAAGTACTATCAGCCCCAGCATTTT. It translates to CATSSKYYQPQHF.

The V call is TRBV5-6, the J call TRBJ2-3; 7 bases are shared with TRBD2. This CDR3 is built from 16 residues. The V gene's germline CDR1 is SGHDT and CDR2 YYEEEE. Trimming took 6 bases from V and 0 from J; bases not matched to a gene: 10. The CDR3 region has the DNA TGTGCCAGCAACAAATGGGGGACTACTAGCACAGATACGCAGTATTTT. Amino acid sequence: CASNKWGTTSTDTQYF. Supplemented by reference TRBV5-6 and TRBJ2-3, the full variable domain reads DAGVTQSPTHLIKTRGQQVTLRCSPKSGHDTVSWYQQALGQGPQFIFQYYEEEERQRGNFPDRFSGHQFPNYSSELNVNALLLGDSALYLCASNKWGTTSTDTQYFGPGTRLTVL.

This chain connects TRBV7-2 to TRBJ2-7; perhaps D is TRBD1 or TRBD2 (5 bases each). The CDR3 spans 16 residues. V lost 5 bases and J 6 bases, leaving 23 bases between the germline ends. From germline, CDR1 is SGHTA and CDR2 FQGNSA. CDR3: CASSPAGSRPLSEQYF. The CDR3 DNA reads as TGTGCCAGCAGCCCAGCAGGGAGTCGTCCTCTTAGCGAGCAGTACTTC.

This chain links TRBV4-1 with TRBJ2-7; 12 bases match TRBD2. The CDR3 has 15 amino acids. The V and J ends lost 3 bases and 5 bases, in that order; junction bases with no gene match: 5. From germline, CDR1 is MGHRA and CDR2 YSYEKL. CDR3 sequence reads: CASSHSSGGGNEQYF. CDR3 DNA sequence: TGCGCCAGCAGCCACTCTAGCGGGGGGGGTAACGAGCAGTACTTC.

The J gene is TRBJ2-5, the V gene TRBV19; 15 positions agree with TRBD2. This CDR3 is 19 amino acids long. Germline CDR1 LNHDA, CDR2 SQIVND (reference sequence). V was pared by 5 bases and J by 1 base, with 11 bases of the junction left unmatched. The CDR3 DNA is TGTGCCAGTAGTTCAGGGACTAGCGGGGGGTCATGGGGCCAAGAGACCCAGTACTTC. Protein: CASSSGTSGGSWGQETQYF.

This clone was seen a single time. J is TRBJ2-7 and V is TRBV27; weak D call: TRBD1 (6 bases). CDR1 is MNHEY and CDR2 is SMNVEV in the germline V gene (reference sequence). CDR3 length equals 13 residues. V gave up 2 bases and J gave up 4 bases, with 9 bases separating them. For the CDR3, the DNA is TGTGCCAGCAGTTTACACAGGGAATACGAGCAGTACTTC. It specifies CASSLHREYEQYF.

The CDR3 reads CASSESGTGRHEQYF. The CDR3 DNA reads TGTGCCAGCAGTGAGAGTGGGACAGGGCGACACGAGCAGTACTTC. The chain uses TRBV2 and TRBJ2-7; 9 positions agree with TRBD1. Germline CDR1 reads SNHLY; CDR2 reads FYNNEI. J gave up 5 bases and V 3 bases, and 8 bases lay outside the gene matches. CDR3 length: 15 residues.

CDR3 in DNA: TGCGCCAGCAGTATGACGGTAAAAGAGACCCAGTACTTC. This encodes CASSMTVKETQYF. The chain is built from TRBV5-1 and TRBJ2-5; D gene unclear. V was trimmed by 5 bases and J by 3 bases, leaving 11 bases between them. This CDR3 region has 13 residues. CDR1 and CDR2 from the germline V gene are SGHRS and YFSETQ. The full variable domain, its missing parts supplied by reference TRBV5-1 and TRBJ2-5, is KAGVTQTPRYLIKTRGQQVTLSCSPISGHRSVSWYQQTPGQGLQFLFEYFSETQRNKGNFPGRFSGRQFSNSRSEMNVSTLELGDSALYLCASSMTVKETQYFGPGTRLLVL.

This chain links TRBV7-9 with TRBJ2-7, with D possibly being TRBD1 or TRBD2 (6 bases each). The CDR3 is 16 residues long. V was cut by 5 bases and J by 0 bases, with 17 bases left in between. Per germline, CDR1 SEHNR and CDR2 FQNEAQ (reference sequence). CDR3 region: CASSPESGAGSYEQYF. The CDR3 DNA reads TGTGCCAGCAGCCCAGAATCGGGGGCCGGCTCCTACGAGCAGTACTTC.

The V call is TRBV9, the J call TRBJ1-2; D is perhaps TRBD1 (5 bases). The germline CDR1 and CDR2 sequences are SGDLS and YYNGEE. V was pared by 6 bases and J by 8 bases, with 20 bases between. The CDR3 length is 14 residues. In nucleotides, the CDR3 is TGTGCCAGCACCATGAGACAGATCGGCGGGGGCTACACCTTC. It codes for CASTMRQIGGGYTF.

This chain connects TRBV2 to TRBJ2-3; D unclear. This CDR3 is 15 amino acids long. Germline V gene sequence: CDR1 SNHLY, CDR2 FYNNEI. The V end lost 4 bases, the J end lost 1 base, and 12 bases lay between the germline ends. This chain's CDR3 is CASSGVQVRTDTQYF. CDR3 nucleotides: TGTGCCAGCAGTGGGGTCCAGGTCCGCACAGATACGCAGTATTTT.

This clone was seen more than once but under ten times. The junction departs from the called germline gene at one end, perhaps through a read error. This chain connects TRBV6-1 to TRBJ2-7, with unresolved D. The CDR3 covers 13 residues. Germline V gene data show CDR1 as MNHNS and CDR2 as SASEGT. The CDR3 nucleotides are TGTGCCAGCAGTGACTGGGTTCCGGGCCCCACGGTCTTC. It translates to CASSDWVPGPTVF.

CDR3 sequence: CASSDYQGTATNEKLFF. The CDR3, as DNA: TGCGCCAGCAGTGACTATCAGGGGACCGCAACTAATGAAAAACTGTTTTTT. The chain recombines TRBV10-1 with TRBJ1-4; a weak D match, TRBD1 (6 bases). CDR3 size: 17 residues. CDR1 WNHNN and CDR2 SYGVQD come from the germline V gene (reference sequence). The V and J ends lost 3 bases and 0 bases respectively, with 14 bases between them.

The chain employs TRBV5-1 and TRBJ2-1; the match to TRBD1 covers 7 bases. There are 15 residues in the CDR3. Germline CDR1 and CDR2: SGHRS and YFSETQ. After removal of 0 bases from V and 3 bases from J, the junction contained 3 bases not matched to a gene. The CDR3 DNA reads as TGCGCCAGCAGCTTGGAGGGACAGATCTACAATGAGCAGTTCTTC. Encoded protein: CASSLEGQIYNEQFF.

The gene calls are TRBV10-3 and TRBJ2-1; D is ambiguous. The V gene's germline CDR1 is ENHRY and CDR2 SYGVKD. V lost 0 bases to trimming and J lost 1 base, with 7 bases between them. The CDR3 runs 15 residues. The CDR3 bases are TGTGCCATCAGTGAGTCTGCGGTTTCCTACAATGAGCAGTTCTTC. Its translation is CAISESAVSYNEQFF.